The rows below give T cell receptor beta chains drawn from one sample of a study of T cells in Graves' hyperthyroidism and ophthalmopathy. A single record per CDR3 protein comes from TCRdb applying MiXCR to the multiplex PCR reads. This sample carries roughly 560,000 distinct CDR3 sequences, about 15% of them seen once, and the ten largest clones take roughly 4.5%. The sequenced sample consisted of blood. All receptors derive from a woman aged 40 to 50 with Graves' ophthalmopathy. Both conserved end residues are part of each CDR3. The D gene is left open where the match is weak. Rows give clone size only sometimes, using once, few, many, or a class for an expanded clone.

v_call,j_call,clone_size,d_call,cdr3_nt,cdr3_aa
TRBV7-3,TRBJ2-5,many,TRBD1,TGTGCCAGCAGCCCAGGGACAGATGAGACCCAGTACTTC,CASSPGTDETQYF
TRBV7-7,TRBJ2-1,many,TRBD2,TGTGCCAGCAGCTTAGAGGGGGGCGGGAGGGCCTCCAGCTCCTACAATGAGCAGTTCTTC,CASSLEGGGRASSSYNEQFF
TRBV6-1,TRBJ1-5,many,-,TGTGCCACCGAGACGAGCAATCAGCCCCAGCATTTT,CATETSNQPQHF
TRBV11-2,TRBJ2-7,-,TRBD1,TGTGCCAGCAGCTTGAGAGCGGGACAGGGGGGGTACGAGCAGTACTTC,CASSLRAGQGGYEQYF
TRBV12-3/TRBV12-4,TRBJ1-5,few,TRBD1,TGTGCCAGCAGCCCGGACTCCAGGGGGACTTATAGCAATCAGCCCCAGCATTTT,CASSPDSRGTYSNQPQHF
TRBV29-1,TRBJ1-2,many,TRBD1,TGCAGCGTTCGGACAGGGTTCGGCTACACCTTC,CSVRTGFGYTF
TRBV20-1,TRBJ2-7,many,-,TGCAGTGCGTCAGCGGGCCTCTCCTACGAGCAGTACTTC,CSASAGLSYEQYF
TRBV6-2/TRBV6-3,TRBJ2-4,many,TRBD1,TGTGCCAGCAGTGACCCGAACCCGAGACAGGGGACCAAAAACATTCAGTACTTC,CASSDPNPRQGTKNIQYF
TRBV6-1,TRBJ2-7,many,TRBD1,TGTGCGACCAGGGGGCTGTACGAGCAGTACTTC,CATRGLYEQYF
TRBV6-5,TRBJ1-5,many,-,TGTGCCAGCAGTTCTAGGACGGGAAGGGAGCCCCAGCATTTT,CASSSRTGREPQHF
TRBV12-3/TRBV12-4,TRBJ1-2,few,-,TGTGCCAGCAGGGACGAAGCGTACTATGGCTACACCTTC,CASRDEAYYGYTF
TRBV28,TRBJ2-7,many,-,TGTGCCAGCAGTAGGTCCGGACCGATCTCCTACGAGCAGTACTTC,CASSRSGPISYEQYF
TRBV28,TRBJ2-7,many,TRBD1,TGTGCCAGCAGGACAGGGATAACCTACGAGCAGTACTTC,CASRTGITYEQYF
TRBV24-1,TRBJ1-2,many,-,TGTGCCACCAGTGGCGGGGAAGGTGGCTACACCTTC,CATSGGEGGYTF
TRBV28,TRBJ1-2,many,-,TGTGCCAGCGAACGGGCCCAAGCGGATGGCTACACCTTC,CASERAQADGYTF
TRBV20-1,TRBJ1-5,many,-,TGCAGTGCTAGAGTAGGGGGAAGCAATCAGCCCCAGCATTTT,CSARVGGSNQPQHF
TRBV30,TRBJ2-7,many,TRBD1,TGTGCTTGGGCGATAGACAGGGAGAGATCCTACGAGCAGTACTTC,CAWAIDRERSYEQYF
TRBV11-1,TRBJ1-2,-,TRBD1,TGTGCCAGCAGACCCGGGACAGGGGGGACTAACTATGGCTACACCTTC,CASRPGTGGTNYGYTF
TRBV7-6,TRBJ1-1,many,-,TGTGCCAGCAGCTTAGCGGTGGACTCTAACACTGAAGCTTTCTTT,CASSLAVDSNTEAFF
TRBV25-1,TRBJ1-2,many,-,TGTGCCAGCAGCGAAGGCCGGTACTATGGCTACACCTTC,CASSEGRYYGYTF
TRBV30,TRBJ2-7,many,-,TGTGCCTGGAGTGTTAGCCGCTCCGAGCAGTACTTC,CAWSVSRSEQYF
TRBV28,TRBJ2-5,many,-,TGTGCCAGCAGCCAAACTAGTCTAGAGACCCAGTACTTC,CASSQTSLETQYF
TRBV7-3,TRBJ2-5,many,TRBD2,TGTGCCAGCAGCTTACTACCGGGACTAGGAGAGACCCAGTACTTC,CASSLLPGLGETQYF
TRBV30,TRBJ1-5,many,-,TGTGCCTGGAGTCTCGGGGGTTTACAGCCCCAGCATTTT,CAWSLGGLQPQHF
TRBV6-5,TRBJ1-2,many,-,TGTGCCAGCAGTTACTCAGCAGGAACGACATATGGCTACACCTTC,CASSYSAGTTYGYTF
TRBV30,TRBJ2-7,few,TRBD2,TGTGCCTGGAGTCGCTACAGCGGGAGCTTCTACGAGCAGTACTTC,CAWSRYSGSFYEQYF
TRBV6-1,TRBJ2-6,many,-,TGTGCCAGCAGTGTGACATTCTCTGGGGCCAACGTCCTGACTTTC,CASSVTFSGANVLTF
TRBV30,TRBJ1-5,many,-,TGTGCCTGGAGTAGGGGGACGGATAGCAATCAGCCCCAGCATTTT,CAWSRGTDSNQPQHF
TRBV20-1,TRBJ2-7,many,TRBD2,TGCAGTGCTAGAAAACGGGAGGGCCTCTACGAGCAGTACTTC,CSARKREGLYEQYF
TRBV27,TRBJ2-7,many,TRBD1,TGTGCCAGTAGTCCGTGGACAGGGAGCTACGAGCAGTACTTC,CASSPWTGSYEQYF
TRBV3-1,TRBJ1-1,-,-,TGTGCCAGCAGCTCCCCGGGAGGGGTCGGGACTTTCTTT,CASSSPGGVGTFF
TRBV12-3/TRBV12-4,TRBJ1-1,many,-,TGTGCCAGCAGTTTATGGACCACTGAAGCTTTCTTT,CASSLWTTEAFF
TRBV7-2,TRBJ2-5,many,TRBD2,TGTGCCAGCAGCACTAGGGGCAGTCAACCGGGACTAGCGGGACGGGAGGAGACCCAGTACTTC,CASSTRGSQPGLAGREETQYF
TRBV12-3/TRBV12-4,TRBJ2-2,many,TRBD2,TGTGCCAGCAGTTTTCTAGCGGGAGTTTCGGAGCTGTTTTTT,CASSFLAGVSELFF
TRBV6-2/TRBV6-3,TRBJ2-7,many,-,TGTGCCAGCAGTTCATGGACGGACCCCTACGAGCAGTACTTC,CASSSWTDPYEQYF
TRBV7-2,TRBJ2-5,few,-,TGTGCCAGCAGCTTAGACCTTTCGGGGGCCGAGACCCAGTACTTC,CASSLDLSGAETQYF